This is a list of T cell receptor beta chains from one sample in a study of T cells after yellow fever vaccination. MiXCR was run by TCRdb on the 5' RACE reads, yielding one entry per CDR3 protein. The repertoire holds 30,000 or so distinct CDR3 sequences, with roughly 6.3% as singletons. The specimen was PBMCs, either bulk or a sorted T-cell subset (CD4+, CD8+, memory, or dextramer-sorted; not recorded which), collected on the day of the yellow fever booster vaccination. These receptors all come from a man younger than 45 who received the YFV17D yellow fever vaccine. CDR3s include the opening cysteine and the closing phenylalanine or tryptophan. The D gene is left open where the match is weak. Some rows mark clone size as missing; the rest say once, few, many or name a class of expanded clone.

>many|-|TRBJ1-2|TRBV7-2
CASSFRVIRDGYTF
TGTGCCAGCAGCTTCCGGGTGATTAGGGATGGCTACACCTTC
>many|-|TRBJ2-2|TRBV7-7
CASSLGTSNTGELFF
TGTGCTAGCAGCTTAGGGACATCGAACACCGGGGAGCTGTTTTTT
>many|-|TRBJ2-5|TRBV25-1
CASTERAQETQYF
TGTGCCAGCACTGAGCGGGCCCAAGAGACCCAGTACTTC
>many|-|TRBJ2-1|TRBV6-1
CASRTLYNGQFF
TGTGCCAGCAGGACCCTTTACAATGGGCAGTTCTTC
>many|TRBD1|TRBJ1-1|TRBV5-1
CASSQGQPLGAEAFF
TGCGCCAGCAGCCAGGGACAGCCGCTGGGGGCTGAAGCTTTCTTT
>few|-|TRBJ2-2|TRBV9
CASTYRPREGVSNTGELFF
TGTGCCAGCACATATAGGCCTAGGGAGGGGGTCTCGAACACCGGGGAGCTGTTTTTT
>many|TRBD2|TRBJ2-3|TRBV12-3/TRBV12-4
CASSLLAGDNPPQYF
TGTGCCAGCAGTCTACTAGCGGGAGATAATCCTCCGCAGTATTTT
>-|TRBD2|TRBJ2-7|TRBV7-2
CASSPSGRTVSYEQYF
TGTGCCAGCAGCCCTAGCGGGAGGACTGTCTCCTACGAGCAGTACTTC
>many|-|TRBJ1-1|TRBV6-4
CASSDSGAFF
TGTGCCAGCAGTGACTCCGGTGCTTTCTTT
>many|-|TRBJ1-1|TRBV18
CASRGDQNTEAFF
TGTGCCAGCCGTGGGGACCAGAACACTGAAGCTTTCTTT
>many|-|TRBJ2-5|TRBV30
CAWSVGSRETQYF
TGTGCCTGGAGTGTAGGGAGCCGCGAGACCCAGTACTTC
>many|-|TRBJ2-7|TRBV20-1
CSARDSRAYEQYF
TGCAGTGCTAGAGATTCCCGGGCCTACGAGCAGTACTTC
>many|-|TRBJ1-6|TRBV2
CATQTWGRDSPLHF
TGTGCCACCCAAACCTGGGGAAGAGATTCACCCCTCCACTTT
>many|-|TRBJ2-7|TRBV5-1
CASSLASRAYEQYF
TGCGCCAGCAGCTTGGCGAGCAGGGCCTACGAGCAGTACTTC